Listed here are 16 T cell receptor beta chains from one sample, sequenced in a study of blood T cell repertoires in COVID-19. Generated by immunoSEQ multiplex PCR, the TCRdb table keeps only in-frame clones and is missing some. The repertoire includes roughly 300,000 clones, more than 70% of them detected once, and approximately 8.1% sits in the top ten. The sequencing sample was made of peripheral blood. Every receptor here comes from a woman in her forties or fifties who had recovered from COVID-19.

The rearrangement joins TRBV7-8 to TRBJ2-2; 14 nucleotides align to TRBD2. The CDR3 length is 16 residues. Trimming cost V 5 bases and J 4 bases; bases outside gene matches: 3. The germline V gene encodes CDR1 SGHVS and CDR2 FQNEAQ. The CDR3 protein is CASSPGTSGSTGELFF. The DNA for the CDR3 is TGTGCCAGCAGCCCAGGGACTAGCGGGAGCACCGGGGAGCTGTTTTTT.

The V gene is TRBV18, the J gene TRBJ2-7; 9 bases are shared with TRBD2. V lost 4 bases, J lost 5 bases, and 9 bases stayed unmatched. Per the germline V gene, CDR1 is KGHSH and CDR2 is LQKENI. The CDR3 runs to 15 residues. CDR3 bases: TGTGCCAGCTCACGGGGTAGCGGGAGTTTTAACGAGCAGTACTTC. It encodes CASSRGSGSFNEQYF.

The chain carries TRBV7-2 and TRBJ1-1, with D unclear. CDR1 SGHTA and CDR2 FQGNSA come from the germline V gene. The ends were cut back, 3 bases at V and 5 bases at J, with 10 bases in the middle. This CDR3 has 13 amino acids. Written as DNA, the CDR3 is TGTGCCAGCAGCTTTAGTGATTTAACTGAAGCTTTCTTT. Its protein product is CASSFSDLTEAFF.

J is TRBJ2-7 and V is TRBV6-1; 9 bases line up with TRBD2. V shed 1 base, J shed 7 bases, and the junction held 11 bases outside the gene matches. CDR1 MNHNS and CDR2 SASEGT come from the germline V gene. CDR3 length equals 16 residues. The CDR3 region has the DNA TGTGCCAGCAGTGAAGGCGCGGCGGGAGGGCCGCGTGAGCAGTACTTC. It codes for CASSEGAAGGPREQYF.

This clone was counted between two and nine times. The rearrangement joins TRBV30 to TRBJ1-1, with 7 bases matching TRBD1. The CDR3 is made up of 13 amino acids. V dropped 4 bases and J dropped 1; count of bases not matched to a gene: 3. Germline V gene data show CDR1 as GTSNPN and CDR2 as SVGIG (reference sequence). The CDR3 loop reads CAWNRGENTEAFF. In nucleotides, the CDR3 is TGTGCCTGGAACAGGGGCGAGAACACTGAAGCTTTCTTT.

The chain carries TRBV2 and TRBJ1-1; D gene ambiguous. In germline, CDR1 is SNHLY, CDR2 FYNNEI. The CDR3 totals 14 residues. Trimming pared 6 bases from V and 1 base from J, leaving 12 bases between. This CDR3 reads CASRSEGPNTEAFF. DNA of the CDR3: TGTGCCAGCAGGTCGGAGGGCCCGAACACTGAAGCTTTCTTT.

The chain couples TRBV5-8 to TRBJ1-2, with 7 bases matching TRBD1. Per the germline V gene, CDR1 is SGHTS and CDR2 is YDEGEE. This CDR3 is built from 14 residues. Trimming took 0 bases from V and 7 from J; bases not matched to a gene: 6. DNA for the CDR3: TGTGCCAGCAGCTTGGAAGAGGGGGCGCGTGGCTACACCTTC. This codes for CASSLEEGARGYTF.

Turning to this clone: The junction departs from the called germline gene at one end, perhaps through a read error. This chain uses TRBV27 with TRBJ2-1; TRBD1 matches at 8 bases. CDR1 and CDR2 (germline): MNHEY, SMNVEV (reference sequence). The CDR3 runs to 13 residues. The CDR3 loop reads CASSSPPGQVWLF. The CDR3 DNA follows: TGTGCCAGCAGTTCCCCCCCGGGACAGGTTTGGCTCTTC.

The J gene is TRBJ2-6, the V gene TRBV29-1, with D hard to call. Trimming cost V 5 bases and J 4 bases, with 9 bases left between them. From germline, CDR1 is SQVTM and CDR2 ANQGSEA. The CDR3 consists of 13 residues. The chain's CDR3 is CSVRAWGANVLTF. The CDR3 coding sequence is TGCAGCGTTCGTGCGTGGGGGGCCAACGTCCTGACTTTC.

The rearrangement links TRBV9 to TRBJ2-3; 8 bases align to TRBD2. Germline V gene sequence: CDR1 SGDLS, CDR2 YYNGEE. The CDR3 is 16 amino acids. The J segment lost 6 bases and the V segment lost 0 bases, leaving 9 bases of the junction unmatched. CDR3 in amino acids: CASSVGAGARGDTQYF. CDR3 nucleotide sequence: TGTGCCAGCAGCGTAGGAGCGGGGGCCCGAGGGGATACGCAGTATTTT.

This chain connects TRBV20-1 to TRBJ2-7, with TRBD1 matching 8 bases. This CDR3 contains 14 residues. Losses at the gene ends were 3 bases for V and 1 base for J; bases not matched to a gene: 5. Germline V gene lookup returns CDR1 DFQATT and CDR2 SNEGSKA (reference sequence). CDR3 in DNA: TGCAGTGCTAGTATGGGGGACAGGTCCTACGAGCAGTACTTC. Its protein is CSASMGDRSYEQYF.

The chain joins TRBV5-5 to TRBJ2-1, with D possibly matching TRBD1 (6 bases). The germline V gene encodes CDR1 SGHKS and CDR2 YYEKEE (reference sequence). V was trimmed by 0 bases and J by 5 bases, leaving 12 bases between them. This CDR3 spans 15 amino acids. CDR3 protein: CASSLVGARDNEQFF. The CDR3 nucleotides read TGTGCCAGCAGCTTGGTGGGGGCGCGGGACAATGAGCAGTTCTTC.

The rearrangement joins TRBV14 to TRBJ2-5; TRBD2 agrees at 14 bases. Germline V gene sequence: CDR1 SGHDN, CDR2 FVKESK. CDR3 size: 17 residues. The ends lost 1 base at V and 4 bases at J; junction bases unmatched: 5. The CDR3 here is CASSQVSGLAGVETQYF. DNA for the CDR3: TGTGCCAGCAGCCAAGTTTCGGGACTAGCGGGAGTAGAGACCCAGTACTTC. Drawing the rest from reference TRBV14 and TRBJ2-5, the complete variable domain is EAGVTQFPSHSVIEKGQTVTLRCDPISGHDNLYWYRRVMGKEIKFLLHFVKESKQDESGMPNNRFLAERTGGTYSTLKVQPAELEDSGVYFCASSQVSGLAGVETQYFGPGTRLLVL.

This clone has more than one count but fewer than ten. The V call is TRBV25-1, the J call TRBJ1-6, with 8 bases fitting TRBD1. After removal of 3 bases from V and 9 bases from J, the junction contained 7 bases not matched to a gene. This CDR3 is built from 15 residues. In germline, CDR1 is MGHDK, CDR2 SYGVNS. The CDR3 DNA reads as TGTGCCAGCAGTGATTCGGCAGGGGGCAGTTCACCCCTCCACTTT. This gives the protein CASSDSAGGSSPLHF.

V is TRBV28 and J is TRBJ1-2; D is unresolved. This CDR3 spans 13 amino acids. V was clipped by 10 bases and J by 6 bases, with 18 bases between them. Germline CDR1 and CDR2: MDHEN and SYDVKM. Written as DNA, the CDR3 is TGTGCCACCTTTAGTCAGGCAACCAATGGCTACACCTTC. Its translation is CATFSQATNGYTF.

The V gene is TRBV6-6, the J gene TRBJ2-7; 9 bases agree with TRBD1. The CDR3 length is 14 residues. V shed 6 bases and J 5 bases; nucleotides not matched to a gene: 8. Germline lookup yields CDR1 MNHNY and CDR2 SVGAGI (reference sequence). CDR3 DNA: TGTGCCAGCAGCCGGGGGACAGGGAGCAACGAGCAGTACTTC. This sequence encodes CASSRGTGSNEQYF.